One sample yielded the 19 T cell receptor beta chains listed below, sequenced in a study of OX40 agonist ivuxolimab in advanced cancers. Sequenced by immunoSEQ multiplex PCR; TCRdb stores in-frame clones only, minus some. Seen here are around 58,000 clones, 84% observed once, and the top ten hold approximately 30%. Specimen: CD4+ or CD8+ T cells sorted from blood, collected in a trial of the OX40 agonist ivuxolimab. The receptor source for this set is an adult with an advanced solid tumor such as melanoma, head and neck, liver or kidney cancer.

V usage is TRBV5-8 and J usage is TRBJ2-7; 7 nucleotides agree with TRBD1. The CDR3 length is 17 residues. The J segment lost 1 base and the V segment lost 2 bases, leaving 12 bases of the junction unmatched. CDR1 is SGHTS, CDR2 YDEGEE, per germline. CDR3 residues: CASSFSRGPLLSYEQYF. The CDR3 DNA reads TGTGCCAGCAGCTTTTCGAGGGGGCCCTTATTATCCTACGAGCAGTACTTC.

This rearrangement joins TRBV5-6 to TRBJ1-1; perhaps TRBD1 as D (5 bases). Trimming left V 0 bases short and J 1 base short, with 16 bases between. The CDR3 totals 17 residues. Germline loops: CDR1 SGHDT, CDR2 YYEEEE. The chain's CDR3 is CASSLVRGKKGNTEAFF. CDR3 sequence (DNA): TGTGCCAGCAGCTTGGTTCGGGGGAAGAAAGGGAACACTGAAGCTTTCTTT.

V usage is TRBV5-4 and J usage is TRBJ1-6; D unresolved. V lost 1 base to trimming and J lost 0 bases, with 5 bases between them. The CDR3 consists of 15 residues. Germline-derived CDR1 and CDR2 are SGHNT and YYREEE (reference sequence). CDR3 loop: CASSLRSSYNSPLHF. DNA for the CDR3: TGTGCCAGCAGCTTGCGGAGCTCCTATAATTCACCCCTCCACTTT. The full variable domain, completed using reference TRBV5-4 and TRBJ1-6, is ETGVTQSPTHLIKTRGQQVTLRCSSQSGHNTVSWYQQALGQGPQFIFQYYREEENGRGNFPPRFSGLQFPNYSSELNVNALELDDSALYLCASSLRSSYNSPLHFGNGTRLTVT.

The V gene is TRBV11-3, the J gene TRBJ2-1; tentatively, D is TRBD1 or TRBD2 (5 bases each). Germline V gives CDR1 SGHNT, CDR2 YENEEA. The length of the CDR3 is 13 residues. The V and J ends lost 3 bases and 8 bases respectively, with 11 bases between them. The chain's CDR3 is CASSFSGHDEQFF. The CDR3 region has the DNA TGTGCCAGCAGCTTCTCGGGGCACGATGAGCAGTTCTTC.

The rearrangement joins TRBV11-2 to TRBJ1-1; D may be TRBD1 (5 bases). V lost 5 bases, J lost 1 base, and 8 bases lay in between. The CDR3 is 13 amino acids. Germline V gives CDR1 SGHAT, CDR2 FQNNGV. The CDR3 nucleotides are TGTGCCAGCAGCCGGGGCCCGAACACTGAAGCTTTCTTT. It encodes CASSRGPNTEAFF.

The rearrangement links TRBV4-2 to TRBJ1-2; no clear D gene. CDR1 is LGHNA and CDR2 is YNFKEQ in the germline V gene. The CDR3 contains 15 residues. Trimming shortened V by 4 bases and J by 1 base, and 13 bases separated the two germline ends. In nucleotides, the CDR3 is TGTGCCAGCAGCCCCAGCGTGAGGAGTAACTATGGCTACACCTTC. It codes for CASSPSVRSNYGYTF.

The chain is built from TRBV2 and TRBJ1-1, with 11 bases identical to TRBD1. Germline loops: CDR1 SNHLY, CDR2 FYNNEI. The V gene end was trimmed by 6 bases and the J gene end by 6 bases; junction bases not matched to a gene: 3. The CDR3 extends over 13 amino acids. As DNA, the CDR3 is TGTGCCAGCAGAAAGGACAGGGGGCCTGAAGCTTTCTTT. Translated: CASRKDRGPEAFF.

This clone was picked up one time. The chain employs TRBV29-1 and TRBJ1-1; D remains unclear. V shed 4 bases and J shed 4 bases, with 10 bases lying between them. CDR1 and CDR2 (germline): SQVTM, ANQGSEA. This CDR3 has 12 amino acids. CDR3 sequence (DNA): TGCAGCGTTGTTGGAGGGAGCACTGAAGCTTTCTTT. Encoded protein: CSVVGGSTEAFF.

The V gene is TRBV10-2, the J gene TRBJ2-2, with 9 bases aligning to TRBD2. CDR1 is WSHSY, CDR2 SAAADI, per germline. The V segment lost 7 bases and the J segment 3 bases; nucleotides outside the gene matches: 12. The CDR3 is made up of 17 amino acids. CDR3 sequence (DNA): TGCGCCAGCAACCCGAGGGGGCGGGGGGGCGACACCGGGGAGCTGTTTTTT. Amino acid sequence: CASNPRGRGGDTGELFF.

The chain is built from TRBV7-9 and TRBJ2-7, with 7 bases matching TRBD1. The CDR3 has 14 residues. Germline lookup yields CDR1 SEHNR and CDR2 FQNEAQ (reference sequence). V lost 6 bases to trimming and J lost 2 bases; unmatched junction nucleotides: 7. This CDR3 is CASRPADRAYEQYF. As DNA, the CDR3 is TGTGCCAGCAGACCCGCCGACAGGGCCTACGAGCAGTACTTC.

The chain joins TRBV9 to TRBJ2-5; 7 bases are a match to TRBD1. This CDR3 is built from 15 residues. V was clipped by 3 bases and J by 0 bases; unmatched bases: 5. CDR1 is SGDLS and CDR2 is YYNGEE in the germline V gene. The CDR3 DNA reads TGTGCCAGCAGCGAGGCAGGGGGATACCAAGAGACCCAGTACTTC. It encodes CASSEAGGYQETQYF.

The rearrangement joins TRBV19 to TRBJ1-3; D not resolved. With 4 bases removed from V and 0 bases from J, the gap between germline ends came to 16 bases. CDR1 is LNHDA, CDR2 SQIVND, per germline (reference sequence). This CDR3 contains 17 residues. The DNA for the CDR3 is TGTGCCAGTAGTACCCTCCTAGTCTGGTCCTCTGGAAACACCATATATTTT. Translating it yields CASSTLLVWSSGNTIYF.

J is TRBJ2-1 and V is TRBV4-1; 9 positions match TRBD2. V shed 3 bases and J 3 bases; nucleotides not matched to a gene: 3. Germline assignment: CDR1 MGHRA and CDR2 YSYEKL. The CDR3 is 15 residues long. In nucleotides, the CDR3 is TGCGCCAGCAGCCACGGCGGGGGGGGCTACAATGAGCAGTTCTTC. Amino acid sequence: CASSHGGGGYNEQFF.

This clone was detected only once. The genes are TRBV4-3 and TRBJ1-4; D is unclear. The CDR3 contains 15 residues. The germline V and J ends were trimmed by 0 bases and 3 bases, with 8 bases remaining between them. Germline CDR1 reads LGHNA; CDR2 reads YSLEER. In DNA, the CDR3 is TGCGCCAGCAGCCAAGACAGGCGTGCTAATGAAAAACTGTTTTTT. Encoded protein: CASSQDRRANEKLFF.

DNA for the CDR3: TGTGCCAGCCGCCCTACCACCGGGGGAAACACTGAAGCTTTCTTT. It translates to CASRPTTGGNTEAFF. This chain links TRBV2 with TRBJ1-1, with D perhaps matching TRBD1 (5 bases). Germline CDR1 is SNHLY and CDR2 is FYNNEI. V lost 8 bases and J 2 bases, leaving 18 bases between the germline ends. The length of the CDR3 is 15 residues.

The rearrangement links TRBV29-1 to TRBJ1-1; D uncertain. The CDR3 spans 14 residues. Trimming removed 5 bases from V and 1 base from J, with 14 bases in between. Looked up from germline, CDR1 is SQVTM and CDR2 is ANQGSEA. The chain's CDR3 is CSVLDPLTNTEAFF. CDR3 sequence (DNA): TGCAGCGTTCTTGACCCCCTCACGAACACTGAAGCTTTCTTT.

The V gene is TRBV14, the J gene TRBJ2-3; D tentatively reads TRBD1 or TRBD2 (6 bases each). Germline V gives CDR1 SGHDN, CDR2 FVKESK. V dropped 1 base and J dropped 1 base, with 15 bases sitting between them. The CDR3 has 17 residues. CDR3 in DNA: TGTGCCAGCAGCCAAGGTTACGGGGGCGGGCGCACAGATACGCAGTATTTT. It translates to CASSQGYGGGRTDTQYF. The complete variable domain, with remaining parts taken from reference TRBV14 and TRBJ2-3, reads EAGVTQFPSHSVIEKGQTVTLRCDPISGHDNLYWYRRVMGKEIKFLLHFVKESKQDESGMPNNRFLAERTGGTYSTLKVQPAELEDSGVYFCASSQGYGGGRTDTQYFGPGTRLTVL.

This sequence joins TRBV7-7 and TRBJ2-5, with D possibly being TRBD1 (5 bases). CDR1 is SSHAT and CDR2 is FNYEAQ in the germline V gene (reference sequence). The CDR3 consists of 14 residues. V lost 5 bases to trimming and J lost 4 bases, with 14 bases between them. CDR3 residues: CASSASRQGETQYF. The CDR3 nucleotides read TGTGCCAGCAGCGCTTCACGGCAGGGAGAGACCCAGTACTTC.

V gene TRBV5-1 combines with J gene TRBJ1-4; D ambiguous. This CDR3 is 15 amino acids long. Germline lookup yields CDR1 SGHRS and CDR2 YFSETQ. V was cut by 0 bases and J by 3 bases, with 9 bases left in between. The CDR3 sequence is CASSLGGNANEKLFF. The CDR3 DNA reads as TGCGCCAGCAGCTTGGGTGGGAACGCTAATGAAAAACTGTTTTTT.